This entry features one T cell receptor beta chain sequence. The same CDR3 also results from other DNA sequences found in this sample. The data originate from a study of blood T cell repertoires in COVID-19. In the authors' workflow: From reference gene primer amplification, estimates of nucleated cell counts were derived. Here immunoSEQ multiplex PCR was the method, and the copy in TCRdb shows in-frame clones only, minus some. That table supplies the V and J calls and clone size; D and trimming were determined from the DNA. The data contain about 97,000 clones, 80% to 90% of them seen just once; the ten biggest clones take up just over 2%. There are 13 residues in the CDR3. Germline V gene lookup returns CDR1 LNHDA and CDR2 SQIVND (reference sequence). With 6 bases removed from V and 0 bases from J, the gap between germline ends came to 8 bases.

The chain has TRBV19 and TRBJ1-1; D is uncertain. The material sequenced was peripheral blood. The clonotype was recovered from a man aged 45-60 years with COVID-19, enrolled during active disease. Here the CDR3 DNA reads TGTGCCAGTAGGAGGGCATTGAACACTGAAGCTTTCTTT. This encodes CASRRALNTEAFF.